This TCR beta chain was profiled in a study of cytomegalovirus exposure and HLA in healthy donors. V lost 6 bases and J lost 5; bases outside the gene matches: 6. Per the germline V gene, CDR1 is MNHEY and CDR2 is SVGAGI. The length of the CDR3 is 14 residues. Of note for this clone: The sample carries other DNA sequences with the same CDR3.

Among the 110 or so subjects of the validation cohort, separate from the roughly 730-subject first cohort, were the donors. Clones were read by immunoSEQ multiplex PCR, and TCRdb kept only the in-frame ones, dropping some. Among over 100,000 clones listed, 85% to 90% were seen once. The chain couples TRBV6-5 to TRBJ2-5; TRBD2 matches 10 bases. Sequences were obtained from PBMCs. This receptor was identified in a woman between 18 and 29 years old in good health and CMV-seropositive. CDR3 protein: CASSKGTSVETQYF. As DNA, the CDR3 is TGTGCCAGCAGCAAGGGGACTAGCGTGGAGACCCAGTACTTC.